This T cell receptor (beta chain) was profiled in a study of T-cell reconstitution after alpha-beta-depleted transplantation in children (dated by TCRdb to about 2016). Some background on the complete study: The study quantitatively tracked T-cell immune reconstitution after TCRalphabeta/CD19-depleted allogeneic hematopoietic cell transplantation in children using TCR repertoire profiling.

The library was built by means of PCR. The instrument given in TCRdb is Illumina HiSeq 2500. TCR libraries were prepared with molecular barcoding, using unique molecular identifiers to normalize TCRbeta repertoire quantification. TCRdb passed the public sequencing reads through fastp at Q25 and MiXCR, retaining productive beta sequences. Every distinct CDR3 protein forms one entry, paired with its most common genes and DNA. A total of 490,000 or so distinct CDR3 sequences appear in this sample, under 15% of them only once. Of the sample, less than 6.5% falls within the top ten clones. The CDR3, from cysteine to phenylalanine, totals 21 residues. Just CDR3 DNA is preserved here, 63 bases in frame from base 1. From V the trimming removes 1 base and from J it removes 0 bases, while the gene matches leave 18 bases of the junction unaccounted for. The germline V gene (reference sequence) gives CDR1 as GTSNPN and CDR2 as SVGIG.

Only a few counts were recorded for this clonotype. The target of this receptor is not known. Base qualities were left out, and no much larger clone turns up one base away. This material consisted of PBMCs from the stem cell graft donor, taken from the stem cell graft. The receptor's source is a human donor who donated a stem cell graft to a child with combined immunodeficiency. The V gene is TRBV30 and the J gene is TRBJ2-6; TRBD1 aligns with 7 central bases. The DNA is TGTGCCTGGAGTGCTCACCCATGGGACAGCCTTGGCATCTCTGGGGCCAACGTCCTGACTTTC. The translation is CAWSAHPWDSLGISGANVLTF.